This T cell receptor (beta chain) came from a study of cytomegalovirus exposure and HLA in healthy donors. Across the whole study: About 200 million T cells yielded 117 million unique TCR beta sequences in earlier analysis. Study results and limitations: Previous analysis showed most TCR beta V segments were productive about 87% or about 30% of the time. Common viral pathogens (according to a later analysis) appeared linked to several of the most significant clusters.

About this clone: Its specificity is not known.

Germline values: CDR1 MNHEY, CDR2 SMNVEV (reference sequence). The CDR3 runs 13 residues. V was pared by 6 bases and J by 2 bases, with 11 bases between. Both 60 Vbeta primers and 13 Jbeta primers went into the PCR. Only in-frame clones appear in the TCRdb table, and some are missing; sequencing was by immunoSEQ multiplex PCR. The profile shows approximately 150,000 clones, roughly 80% of them singletons. This rearrangement joins TRBV27 to TRBJ2-7; a possible D gene is TRBD1 (6 bases). The source material was PBMCs. The source is a woman younger than 45 in good health and CMV-seronegative. CDR3: CASSPGHTYEQYF. The CDR3 DNA reads as TGTGCCAGCAGCCCGGGACACACCTACGAGCAGTACTTC.